This T cell receptor (beta chain) appears in the sequencing data of a study of blood T cell repertoires in COVID-19. About the study: Collection of acute and convalescent COVID-19 samples took place in the United States, Italy and Spain.

The authors' processing: Using reference gene primer amplification, nucleated cell counts were estimated. Clones were read by immunoSEQ multiplex PCR, and TCRdb kept only the in-frame ones, dropping some. The D gene and trimming were derived from the DNA, and the V and J assignments and clone size from that table. The table records fewer than 300,000 clones, under 90% of them present only once. Germline values: CDR1 MGHRA, CDR2 YSYEKL. The CDR3 runs 15 residues. V gave up 1 base and J gave up 3 bases, with 12 bases separating them. This TCR was sampled from a human donor in a cohort sampled during active COVID-19. Specimen: peripheral blood. V gene TRBV4-1 combines with J gene TRBJ1-1; possibly TRBD1 for D (5 bases). CDR3 sequence: CASSQGSGGDTEAFF. CDR3 DNA: TGCGCCAGCAGCCAAGGATCAGGAGGGGACACTGAAGCTTTCTTT.